Listed here are 28 T cell receptor beta chains from one sample, sequenced in a study of blood T cell repertoires in COVID-19. This table comes from immunoSEQ multiplex PCR, and its TCRdb copy is limited to in-frame clones, with some not included. The sample contains tens of thousands of clones, just over 85% of which appear only once. The sequenced material came from peripheral blood. Every receptor here comes from a human donor in a cohort sampled during active COVID-19.

The V call is TRBV4-1, the J call TRBJ1-2, with TRBD1 matching 9 bases. V shed 1 base, J shed 8 bases, and the junction held 5 bases outside the gene matches. Germline CDR1 is MGHRA and CDR2 is YSYEKL. This CDR3 contains 14 residues. In DNA form, the CDR3 reads TGCGCCAGCAGCCAAGGCCACAGGGGGCTCGGCTACACCTTC. It translates to CASSQGHRGLGYTF.

The chain uses TRBV3-1 (or the pseudogene TRBV3-2) and TRBJ2-3, with 8 bases matching TRBD2. The trim removed 2 bases at V and 2 bases at J, leaving 3 bases unmatched. The length of the CDR3 is 15 residues. Germline CDR1 is LGHDT and CDR2 is YNNKEL (reference sequence). The CDR3 loop reads CASSQFSGATDTQYF. The CDR3 region has the DNA TGTGCCAGCAGCCAATTTAGCGGGGCCACAGATACGCAGTATTTT.

The chain links TRBV5-4 to TRBJ2-5, with 8 bases matching TRBD2. CDR3 length: 17 amino acids. Trimming removed 2 bases from V and 3 bases from J; junction bases left unmatched: 12. Germline-derived CDR1 and CDR2 are SGHNT and YYREEE (reference sequence). CDR3: CASSLLGVRAGEETQYF. CDR3 nucleotides: TGTGCCAGCAGCTTATTAGGCGTGAGAGCGGGGGAAGAGACCCAGTACTTC.

The V call is TRBV11-3, the J call TRBJ2-3, with TRBD2 matching 11 bases. V trimming: 5 bases; J trimming: 0 bases; junction bases outside the gene matches: 4. Germline V gene lookup returns CDR1 SGHNT and CDR2 YENEEA. The CDR3 is made up of 16 amino acids. The CDR3 DNA reads as TGTGCCAGCAGCGTCGGGACTAGCGGTAGCACAGATACGCAGTATTTT. Translation gives CASSVGTSGSTDTQYF. Full variable domain (missing parts from reference TRBV11-3 and TRBJ2-3): EAGVVQSPRYKIIEKKQPVAFWCNPISGHNTLYWYLQNLGQGPELLIRYENEEAVDDSQLPKDRFSAERLKGVDSTLKIQPAELGDSAVYLCASSVGTSGSTDTQYFGPGTRLTVL.

The rearrangement links TRBV7-8 to TRBJ1-5, with 8 bases fitting TRBD1. CDR1 SGHVS and CDR2 FQNEAQ come from the germline V gene. V lost 5 bases to trimming and J lost 0 bases; unmatched junction nucleotides: 6. CDR3 length equals 16 residues. CDR3 nucleotide sequence: TGTGCCAGCAGCCCCCCGACAGGGGATAGCAATCAGCCCCAGCATTTT. This gives the protein CASSPPTGDSNQPQHF. Based on the CDR3 plus reference TRBV7-8 and TRBJ1-5, the full variable domain is GAGVSQSPRYKVAKRGQDVALRCDPISGHVSLFWYQQALGQGPEFLTYFQNEAQLDKSGLPSDRFFAERPEGSVSTLKIQRTQQEDSAVYLCASSPPTGDSNQPQHFGDGTRLSIL.

The CDR3 region is CASSLLGLATGELFF. In DNA form, the CDR3 reads TGTGCCAGCAGTTTATTAGGCCTAGCCACCGGGGAGCTGTTTTTT. The rearrangement joins TRBV27 to TRBJ2-2; possibly TRBD2 for D (5 bases). The V end was cut by 1 base, the J end by 4 bases, with 10 bases between. Germline V lookup: CDR1 MNHEY, CDR2 SMNVEV (reference sequence). This CDR3 has 15 amino acids.

The chain carries TRBV12-5 and TRBJ2-1, with a tentative D call TRBD2 (6 bases). Germline CDR1 is LGHNT and CDR2 is FRNRAP. The CDR3 is 18 amino acids. Deletions cut 0 bases from V and 0 bases from J, with 15 bases between. The chain's CDR3 is CASGLVPISGSSYNEQFF. CDR3 nucleotides: TGTGCTAGTGGTTTGGTCCCCATTAGCGGAAGCTCCTACAATGAGCAGTTCTTC.

V is TRBV5-4 and J is TRBJ2-3; the match to TRBD2 covers 12 bases. J was trimmed by 5 bases and V by 1 base; bases with no gene match: 5. CDR3 size: 16 residues. CDR1 and CDR2 (germline): SGHNT, YYREEE (reference sequence). CDR3 DNA: TGTGCCAGCAGCTTGCTAGCGGGGGGGCCTGGAGATACGCAGTATTTT. Protein: CASSLLAGGPGDTQYF.

V is TRBV5-1 and J is TRBJ2-5; TRBD2 aligns across 8 bases. V shed 2 bases, J shed 2 bases, and the junction held 11 bases outside the gene matches. This CDR3 region has 17 residues. Germline values: CDR1 SGHRS, CDR2 YFSETQ. The CDR3 DNA sequence: TGCGCCAGCAGCTTTCTAGCGGGTTACCAGACACAAGAGACCCAGTACTTC. It specifies CASSFLAGYQTQETQYF.

This sequence joins TRBV30 and TRBJ2-7; 8 bases align to TRBD2. The CDR3 loop spans 13 amino acids. The J segment lost 6 bases and the V segment lost 4 bases, leaving 8 bases of the junction unmatched. In germline, CDR1 is GTSNPN, CDR2 SVGIG (reference sequence). CDR3 residues: CAWKLGAGGEQYF. CDR3 nucleotide sequence: TGTGCCTGGAAGCTCGGTGCGGGGGGCGAGCAGTACTTC.

V gene TRBV18 combines with J gene TRBJ2-7; TRBD1 aligns across 11 bases. This CDR3 region has 15 residues. Germline V gene lookup returns CDR1 KGHSH and CDR2 LQKENI. After removal of 4 bases from V and 7 bases from J, the junction contained 9 bases not matched to a gene. The CDR3 sequence: CASSLTGQGAGEQYF. The CDR3 region has the DNA TGTGCCAGCTCACTTACAGGACAGGGGGCTGGAGAGCAGTACTTC.

The chain carries TRBV9 and TRBJ2-7; D might be TRBD1 (6 bases). The CDR3 covers 16 residues. V was pared by 4 bases and J by 0 bases, with 17 bases between. Germline lookup yields CDR1 SGDLS and CDR2 YYNGEE. The CDR3 here is CASSLKGDLYSYEQYF. CDR3 bases: TGTGCCAGCAGCCTTAAGGGGGACCTTTACTCCTACGAGCAGTACTTC.

This rearrangement joins TRBV9 to TRBJ2-2, with D maybe TRBD1 (6 bases). The V end lost 5 bases, the J end lost 3 bases, and 17 bases lay between the germline ends. Germline-derived CDR1 and CDR2 are SGDLS and YYNGEE. The CDR3 has 16 residues. Here the CDR3 reads CASSPDQGTYTGELFF. In DNA, the CDR3 is TGTGCCAGCAGTCCAGATCAGGGGACATACACCGGGGAGCTGTTTTTT.

The chain carries TRBV19 and TRBJ2-7; 11 nucleotides agree with TRBD2. The CDR3 runs 14 residues. Germline CDR1 reads LNHDA; CDR2 reads SQIVND (reference sequence). Trimming took 10 bases from V and 4 from J; bases not matched to a gene: 9. The CDR3: CATRSGGAQYEQYF. The DNA of the CDR3 is TGTGCCACCCGTAGCGGGGGGGCCCAATACGAGCAGTACTTC. Full variable domain (rest looked up from reference TRBV19 and TRBJ2-7): DGGITQSPKYLFRKEGQNVTLSCEQNLNHDAMYWYRQDPGQGLRLIYYSQIVNDFQKGDIAEGYSVSREKKESFPLTVTSAQKNPTAFYLCATRSGGAQYEQYFGPGTRLTVT.

This chain connects TRBV19 to TRBJ1-3, with TRBD1 as a possible D gene (6 bases). There are 16 residues in the CDR3. V was cut by 1 base and J by 0 bases, with 10 bases left in between. Germline loops: CDR1 LNHDA, CDR2 SQIVND (reference sequence). The CDR3: CASSIGDTRSGNTIYF. For the CDR3, the DNA is TGTGCCAGTAGTATAGGGGACACTCGCTCTGGAAACACCATATATTTT.

The chain has TRBV12-3 or TRBV12-4 and TRBJ2-1, with TRBD2 matching 8 bases. V gave up 5 bases and J gave up 7 bases; unmatched junction bases: 4. The CDR3 covers 13 residues. Here the CDR3 reads CASSPGGPNEQFF. CDR3 coding DNA: TGTGCCAGCAGTCCGGGGGGGCCTAATGAGCAGTTCTTC.

This clone was seen just once. This chain joins TRBV5-8 and TRBJ2-2; 8 nucleotides align to TRBD2. This CDR3 is built from 15 residues. CDR1 SGHTS and CDR2 YDEGEE come from the germline V gene. V lost 4 bases and J lost 3; bases outside the gene matches: 5. DNA of the CDR3: TGTGCCAGCAGCCAGACTAGCGACTACACCGGGGAGCTGTTTTTT. It yields the protein CASSQTSDYTGELFF.

The chain employs TRBV19 and TRBJ2-7; 7 positions match TRBD2. Trimming took 3 bases from V and 5 from J; bases not matched to a gene: 13. This CDR3 spans 16 amino acids. The germline V gene has CDR1 LNHDA and CDR2 SQIVND (reference sequence). The CDR3 reads CASSISAVGGPHEQYF. In DNA, the CDR3 is TGTGCCAGTAGTATCTCTGCGGTGGGAGGGCCCCACGAGCAGTACTTC.

The chain carries TRBV24-1 and TRBJ2-1; 12 bases align to TRBD2. Germline CDR1 is KGHDR and CDR2 is SFDVKD. CDR3 size: 16 residues. V lost 3 bases, J lost 4 bases, and 3 bases stayed unmatched. This chain's CDR3 is CATSDSLAGGYNEQFF. The CDR3 DNA is TGTGCCACCAGTGATAGCCTAGCGGGAGGGTACAATGAGCAGTTCTTC.

The chain combines TRBV4-2 with TRBJ2-7; 10 bases fit TRBD2. The CDR3 covers 15 residues. Germline V gene data show CDR1 as LGHNA and CDR2 as YNFKEQ. J gave up 5 bases and V 0 bases, and 4 bases lay outside the gene matches. CDR3 sequence (DNA): TGTGCCAGCAGCCAAGAAGCGGGAGGGAGCCACGAGCAGTACTTC. This sequence encodes CASSQEAGGSHEQYF.

The V call is TRBV3-1 (or the pseudogene TRBV3-2), the J call TRBJ1-4; D remains unclear. Germline lookup yields CDR1 LGHDT and CDR2 YNNKEL (reference sequence). V was shortened by 2 bases and J by 7 bases, with 11 bases between the two germline ends. This CDR3 is built from 14 residues. The CDR3: CASSQSPRGEKLFF. The CDR3 coding sequence is TGTGCCAGCAGCCAATCCCCAAGAGGTGAAAAACTGTTTTTT.

The rearrangement links TRBV6-6 to TRBJ2-1; 8 bases are a match to TRBD2. This CDR3 spans 14 amino acids. V trimming: 6 bases; J trimming: 9 bases; junction bases outside the gene matches: 10. Germline lookup yields CDR1 MNHNY and CDR2 SVGAGI (reference sequence). The CDR3 loop reads CASRAGLALSEQFF. The CDR3 coding sequence is TGTGCCAGCAGAGCTGGACTAGCTCTCAGTGAGCAGTTCTTC.

With regard to this clone: Compared with germline, one end of the junction differs, possibly owing to a read error. This sequence joins TRBV19 and TRBJ1-5, with 8 bases aligning to TRBD1. In germline, CDR1 is LNHDA, CDR2 SQIVND (reference sequence). The CDR3 extends over 16 amino acids. In DNA, the CDR3 is TGTGCCAGTAGTTTAGAGGGACAGGCCAGCAATCAGCCCCAGCATTTT. It yields the protein CASSLEGQASNQPQHF.

V and J are TRBV28 and TRBJ2-1; TRBD2 might be the D (5 bases). With 7 bases removed from V and 4 bases from J, the gap between germline ends came to 11 bases. CDR3 length: 13 amino acids. In germline, CDR1 is MDHEN, CDR2 SYDVKM. CDR3 DNA: TGTGCCAGCAAGGCCCCGGGATACAATGAGCAGTTCTTC. Its translation: CASKAPGYNEQFF.

The rearrangement uses TRBV5-1 and TRBJ1-5, with TRBD1 identical over 7 bases. CDR1 is SGHRS, CDR2 YFSETQ, per germline. The CDR3 has 13 amino acids. V shed 4 bases, J shed 5 bases, and the junction held 3 bases outside the gene matches. The CDR3 DNA is TGCGCCAGCAGCCCTGGACAGGATCAGCCCCAGCATTTT. Translation gives CASSPGQDQPQHF.

J is TRBJ2-1 and V is TRBV12-3 or TRBV12-4; 7 nucleotides line up with TRBD2. V dropped 5 bases and J dropped 11; count of bases not matched to a gene: 3. This CDR3 spans 11 amino acids. CDR3 protein: CASSPGTKQFF. The CDR3 region has the DNA TGTGCCAGCAGTCCCGGGACTAAGCAGTTCTTC.

The chain joins TRBV28 to TRBJ2-5; D possibly corresponds to TRBD2 (6 bases). The V gene lost 8 bases and the J gene lost 5 bases, with 12 bases spanning the gap. The CDR3 spans 12 residues. Germline V CDR1 and CDR2: MDHEN, SYDVKM. The CDR3 loop reads CASGGTAETQYF. The CDR3 DNA follows: TGTGCCAGCGGGGGGACGGCGGAGACCCAGTACTTC.

This rearrangement joins TRBV18 to TRBJ1-2; D call uncertain. Trimming shortened V by 3 bases and J by 4 bases, and 9 bases separated the two germline ends. Per the germline V gene, CDR1 is KGHSH and CDR2 is LQKENI. CDR3 size: 13 residues. The CDR3 sequence is CASSPGTGYGYTF. CDR3 DNA sequence: TGTGCCAGCTCACCCGGTACGGGCTATGGCTACACCTTC.